A selection of T cell receptor beta chains follows, all from one sample in a study of Graves' ophthalmopathy and Graves' hyperthyroidism. TCRdb called the multiplex PCR reads again in MiXCR, with one record for every CDR3 protein. The sample comprises 350,000 to 450,000 distinct CDR3 sequences, around 16% of which are singletons, and roughly 1.5% rests with the top ten. The specimen was peripheral blood. Every receptor here comes from a woman aged 18-29 years with Graves' ophthalmopathy. Each CDR3 is given with its conserved first and last residue. The D gene is left open where the match is weak. Clone sizes are given selectively: once, few, many, or a class where the clone is expanded.

J | D | V | size | CDR3 | DNA
TRBJ2-7 | TRBD1 | TRBV11-2 | . | CASTRDRDDEQYF | TGTGCCAGCACCAGGGACAGGGACGACGAGCAGTACTTC
TRBJ2-7 | TRBD2 | TRBV7-2 | many | CASSFQRGTYEQYF | TGTGCCAGCAGCTTCCAGCGGGGTACCTACGAGCAGTACTTC
TRBJ2-2 | . | TRBV4-2 | many | CASSQAWGDNTGELFF | TGTGCCAGCAGCCAAGCCTGGGGGGACAACACCGGGGAGCTGTTTTTT
TRBJ2-7 | . | TRBV4-1 | many | CASSQDRGFYEQYF | TGCGCCAGCAGCCAAGATCGTGGGTTCTACGAGCAGTACTTC
TRBJ2-7 | . | TRBV7-8 | . | CASSLAAAVLSYEQYF | TGTGCCAGCAGCTTAGCGGCAGCGGTCCTATCCTACGAGCAGTACTTC
TRBJ2-7 | TRBD1 | TRBV7-2 | many | CASSLDRGYEQYF | TGTGCCAGCAGCTTGGACAGGGGCTACGAGCAGTACTTC
TRBJ2-5 | . | TRBV12-5 | many | CASGPGAGGAGETQYF | TGTGCTAGTGGTCCGGGGGCTGGAGGGGCTGGAGAGACCCAGTACTTC
TRBJ2-3 | . | TRBV6-2/TRBV6-3 | many | CASSWRTGRDTQYF | TGTGCCAGCAGTTGGCGGACGGGCCGGGATACGCAGTATTTT
TRBJ1-2 | . | TRBV28 | few | CASSSGGGQYGYTF | TGTGCCAGCAGCTCCGGCGGAGGACAGTATGGCTACACCTTC
TRBJ1-5 | TRBD1 | TRBV18 | few | CASSPIATGKGVSNQPQHF | TGTGCCAGCTCACCAATAGCGACAGGGAAAGGGGTTAGCAATCAGCCCCAGCATTTT
TRBJ1-2 | . | TRBV7-2 | many | CASSYTKGANYGYTF | TGTGCCAGCAGCTACACGAAGGGGGCTAACTATGGCTACACCTTC
TRBJ1-1 | TRBD1 | TRBV20-1 | . | CSARLTGTNTEAFF | TGCAGTGCAAGACTGACAGGGACGAACACTGAAGCTTTCTTT
TRBJ1-5 | . | TRBV19 | . | CASSAQGTKPQHF | TGTGCCAGTAGTGCGCAGGGTACTAAGCCCCAGCATTTT
TRBJ2-7 | TRBD2 | TRBV7-8 | . | CASSRGLGGLAFSYEQYF | TGTGCCAGCAGCCGGGGACTTGGAGGACTAGCTTTCTCCTACGAGCAGTACTTC
TRBJ1-1 | . | TRBV6-4 | . | CASSGQSRYVNTEAFF | TGTGCCAGCAGCGGACAGTCCCGATACGTGAACACTGAAGCTTTCTTT
TRBJ2-7 | . | TRBV20-1 | . | CSARGRGGDVYEQYF | TGCAGTGCTAGAGGGCGGGGAGGCGACGTTTACGAGCAGTACTTC
TRBJ2-2 | . | TRBV11-2 | many | CASSLGSRGAGELFF | TGTGCCAGCAGCTTAGGAAGTCGTGGGGCCGGGGAGCTGTTTTTT
TRBJ2-2 | TRBD1 | TRBV14 | many | CASSPRDRVPGELFF | TGTGCCAGCAGCCCCCGGGACAGGGTACCCGGGGAGCTGTTTTTT
TRBJ1-5 | TRBD1 | TRBV6-1 | . | CASIPGTEIHQPQHF | TGTGCCAGCATTCCCGGGACAGAGATCCATCAGCCCCAGCATTTT
TRBJ1-2 | . | TRBV6-4 | many | CASTPGQPHRYGYTF | TGTGCCAGCACCCCCGGACAGCCACACCGCTATGGCTACACCTTC
TRBJ1-2 | . | TRBV30 | many | CAWMRRSAYGYTF | TGTGCCTGGATGCGGAGGTCTGCGTATGGCTACACCTTC
TRBJ1-1 | TRBD1 | TRBV24-1 | many | CATSDWGQGAAFF | TGTGCCACCAGTGATTGGGGACAGGGGGCGGCTTTCTTT
TRBJ2-2 | . | TRBV6-2/TRBV6-3 | many | CASLLSRATRELFF | TGTGCCAGCCTTTTGTCGAGGGCCACCCGGGAGCTGTTTTTT
TRBJ2-5 | . | TRBV29-1 | many | CSVVLALQETQYF | TGCAGCGTTGTACTGGCCCTGCAAGAGACCCAGTACTTC
TRBJ1-5 | . | TRBV6-2/TRBV6-3 | . | CASSYEDNQPQHF | TGTGCCAGCAGTTACGAGGACAATCAGCCCCAGCATTTT
TRBJ1-2 | . | TRBV5-6 | many | CASSSDGGGALGYTF | TGTGCCAGCAGCTCGGATGGGGGGGGCGCGTTGGGCTACACCTTC